This is a list of T cell receptor beta chains from one sample in a study of blood T cell repertoires in COVID-19. TCRdb keeps only in-frame clones here, not all; method: immunoSEQ multiplex PCR. The sample lists 450,000 to 500,000 clones, approximately 90% occurring once. Sequenced: PBMCs or T cells enriched from blood (not recorded which). These receptors originate from a woman aged 18-30 years who had recovered from COVID-19. Each CDR3 is given with its conserved first and last residue. The D gene is left open where the match is weak. A clone size is listed for some rows: how often the clone was seen (once, few, many), or a class if it is expanded.

CDR3aa	CDR3nt	j_gene	v_gene	abundance	d_gene
CASSLWTGGFPYEQYF	TGTGCCAGCAGCTTGTGGACAGGGGGATTTCCCTACGAGCAGTACTTC	TRBJ2-7	TRBV5-5	.	TRBD1
CASYPGTGGTGELFF	TGTGCCAGCTACCCCGGGACAGGGGGCACCGGGGAGCTGTTTTTT	TRBJ2-2	TRBV6-5	.	TRBD1
CASSQGNQPQHF	TGTGCCAGCAGCCAGGGCAATCAGCCCCAGCATTTT	TRBJ1-5	TRBV28	.	.
CASSHDSGGANTIYF	TGTGCCAGCAGCCACGACTCGGGGGGGGCAAACACCATATATTTT	TRBJ1-3	TRBV5-4	.	.
CASTWDRGLLDEQFF	TGTGCCAGCACTTGGGACAGGGGGCTTTTAGATGAGCAGTTCTTC	TRBJ2-1	TRBV2	.	TRBD1
CASSRIPGLAGGDGNEQFF	TGCGCCAGCAGCCGCATACCGGGACTAGCGGGGGGGGATGGCAATGAGCAGTTCTTC	TRBJ2-1	TRBV4-1	.	TRBD2
CTSSHSLAGGHETQYF	TGCACCAGCAGCCACTCACTAGCGGGGGGGCACGAGACCCAGTACTTC	TRBJ2-5	TRBV1	.	.
CATSDGTGWGTAFYGYTF	TGTGCCACCAGTGATGGGACAGGTTGGGGTACGGCTTTCTATGGCTACACCTTC	TRBJ1-2	TRBV24-1	.	TRBD1
CASSPLDFGGELFF	TGTGCCAGCAGCCCGCTGGACTTCGGCGGGGAGCTGTTTTTT	TRBJ2-2	TRBV7-2	.	.
CASSLGEGHRAQETQYF	TGTGCCAGCAGCTTAGGGGAGGGCCACAGAGCCCAAGAGACCCAGTACTTC	TRBJ2-5	TRBV7-9	.	TRBD2
CASSLKGGMNRYNEQFF	TGTGCCAGCAGCTTAAAGGGCGGGATGAACCGATACAATGAGCAGTTCTTC	TRBJ2-1	TRBV7-3	.	.
CASSWGQGQGSPLHF	TGTGCCAGCAGTTGGGGCCAAGGGCAAGGTTCACCCCTCCACTTT	TRBJ1-6	TRBV27	.	.
CASSLLDTSGGLTGELFF	TGCGCCAGCAGCTTGTTAGATACTAGCGGGGGACTAACCGGGGAGCTGTTTTTT	TRBJ2-2	TRBV5-1	.	TRBD2
CSASPGMSYNEQFF	TGCAGTGCTAGTCCGGGGATGTCCTACAATGAGCAGTTCTTC	TRBJ2-1	TRBV20-1	.	.
CATGLEDIQYF	TGTGCCACCGGACTAGAAGACATTCAGTACTTC	TRBJ2-4	TRBV10-3	.	TRBD2
CASSYPGQGIYEQYF	TGTGCCAGCAGTTACCCGGGACAGGGTATCTACGAGCAGTACTTC	TRBJ2-7	TRBV6-2/TRBV6-3	.	TRBD1
CASSLSGTEHSPLHF	TGTGCCAGTAGTCTATCCGGGACAGAGCATTCACCCCTCCACTTT	TRBJ1-6	TRBV19	.	TRBD1
CASRRAGAREQYF	TGTGCCAGCCGGCGGGCGGGGGCGCGCGAGCAGTACTTC	TRBJ2-7	TRBV27	.	.
CASSAGGQETQYF	TGTGCCAGCTCAGCGGGGGGGCAAGAGACCCAGTACTTC	TRBJ2-5	TRBV18	.	TRBD2
CASSQVRGKRGDYNEQFF	TGCGCCAGCAGCCAAGTGAGGGGTAAGCGGGGGGACTACAATGAGCAGTTCTTC	TRBJ2-1	TRBV4-1	.	TRBD2
CASRTGQSGNTIYF	TGTGCCAGCAGAACGGGACAATCTGGAAACACCATATATTTT	TRBJ1-3	TRBV28	.	.
CAISDSRGGVGYTF	TGTGCCATCAGTGATTCACGGGGGGGCGTTGGCTACACCTTC	TRBJ1-2	TRBV10-3	.	.
CASSLKGQGASEQYF	TGTGCCAGCAGCTTGAAGGGACAGGGGGCGTCCGAGCAGTACTTC	TRBJ2-7	TRBV5-6	.	TRBD1
CASSPGTRASPLHF	TGTGCCAGCAGCCCCGGGACACGCGCGTCACCCCTCCACTTT	TRBJ1-6	TRBV14	few	.
CASSLASTGANSPLHF	TGTGCCAGCAGCTTAGCGTCGACAGGGGCTAATTCACCCCTCCACTTT	TRBJ1-6	TRBV7-9	.	TRBD1
CAISELGGTYNEQFF	TGTGCCATCAGTGAGTTGGGAGGGACCTACAATGAGCAGTTCTTC	TRBJ2-1	TRBV10-3	.	TRBD2
CASSLPGLFGFF	TGTGCCAGCAGCCTCCCCGGACTTTTCGGGTTCTTC	TRBJ2-1	TRBV5-6	.	.
CASSHPGRGARGYTF	TGTGCCAGCAGCCACCCAGGGCGTGGGGCGCGCGGCTACACCTTC	TRBJ1-2	TRBV28	.	.
CASSLGLGQEQFF	TGCGCCAGCAGCTTGGGGCTCGGACAGGAGCAGTTCTTC	TRBJ2-1	TRBV5-1	.	.